A single sample is the source of the 3 T cell receptor beta chains below, sequenced in a study of blood T cells in healthy people across ages. With a J-beta primer mix and a sample-barcoded 5' primer, a second PCR ran 7 to 11 cycles. TCRdb re-derived calls from the 5' RACE reads in MiXCR, one entry per CDR3 protein. Among fewer than 900,000 distinct CDR3 sequences, approximately 39% were seen once, and the ten largest hold about 20%. The specimen was blood. The source is a woman aged 55-69 years in good health.

The chain combines TRBV6-2 or TRBV6-3 with TRBJ2-7; D uncertain. Deletions cut 7 bases from V and 2 bases from J, with 12 bases between. Germline values: CDR1 MNHEY, CDR2 SVGEGT. This CDR3 region has 13 residues. The CDR3, as DNA: TGTGCCAGCACTCAAGAGACTCCCTACGAGCAGTACTTC. This translates into CASTQETPYEQYF.

This clonotype occurred a few times. The chain uses TRBV24-1 and TRBJ2-3; a weak D match, TRBD2 (6 bases). Between the trimmed V and J ends, which lost 1 base and 6 bases, there was a span of 7 bases. Germline CDR1 reads KGHDR; CDR2 reads SFDVKD. This CDR3 region has 13 residues. CDR3 sequence (DNA): TGTGCCACCAGTGATTTTGGGGGGGATACGCAGTATTTT. It is translated as CATSDFGGDTQYF.

The table lists this clonotype with many counts. This chain joins TRBV4-2 and TRBJ2-5, with TRBD2 matching over 12 bases. This CDR3 comprises 15 residues. V shed 4 bases, J shed 9 bases, and the junction held 9 bases outside the gene matches. Germline lookup yields CDR1 LGHNA and CDR2 YNFKEQ. CDR3 region: CASSPHSLAGGSQYF. CDR3 coding DNA: TGTGCCAGCAGCCCGCATTCTCTAGCGGGAGGGTCCCAGTACTTC.